The 18 T cell receptor beta chains below all came from one sample that was sequenced in a study of control samples from healthy donors and cancer patients. Produced via immunoSEQ multiplex PCR; TCRdb's table is partial and in-frame only. In the table there are some 140,000 clones, 80% to 90% of which are singletons. Source material: blood. Every receptor here comes from a woman aged 25 to 45 in good health.

This rearrangement joins TRBV3-1 (or the pseudogene TRBV3-2) to TRBJ2-7; 9 bases map to TRBD2. Germline V gene data show CDR1 as LGHDT and CDR2 as YNNKEL (reference sequence). J was trimmed by 9 bases and V by 4 bases; bases with no gene match: 16. This CDR3 comprises 16 residues. CDR3 residues: CASSRQPPGLALVQYF. The CDR3 DNA follows: TGTGCCAGCAGCCGCCAACCCCCGGGACTAGCCTTAGTGCAGTACTTC.

The chain couples TRBV19 to TRBJ1-3; D ambiguous. There are 10 residues in the CDR3. Germline CDR1 is LNHDA and CDR2 is SQIVND (reference sequence). Trimming took off 10 bases at V and 4 bases at J, with 5 bases between the two ends. CDR3 protein: CATIGNTIYF. The CDR3 DNA is TGTGCCACCATCGGAAACACCATATATTTT. The full variable domain, rest sourced from reference TRBV19 and TRBJ1-3, is DGGITQSPKYLFRKEGQNVTLSCEQNLNHDAMYWYRQDPGQGLRLIYYSQIVNDFQKGDIAEGYSVSREKKESFPLTVTSAQKNPTAFYLCATIGNTIYFGEGSWLTVV.

This chain joins TRBV7-2 and TRBJ2-5, with D hard to call. Trimming stripped 3 bases from V and 1 base from J, with 15 bases between. Germline V gives CDR1 SGHTA, CDR2 FQGNSA. The CDR3 loop spans 16 amino acids. The DNA for the CDR3 is TGTGCCAGCAGCTTTCCCCGTGGCAGCCTCCAAGAGACCCAGTACTTC. Its protein is CASSFPRGSLQETQYF.

The rearrangement uses TRBV5-1 and TRBJ1-4; no reliable D call. From germline, CDR1 is SGHRS and CDR2 YFSETQ. The CDR3 contains 15 residues. V lost 0 bases and J 5 bases, leaving 11 bases between the germline ends. Written as DNA, the CDR3 is TGCGCCAGCAGCTTGGCCTTGCAAAGCAATGAAAAACTGTTTTTT. This gives the protein CASSLALQSNEKLFF.

The chain uses TRBV2 and TRBJ2-5; D is perhaps TRBD1 (6 bases). The CDR3 contains 13 residues. Germline V CDR1 and CDR2: SNHLY, FYNNEI. V was pared by 2 bases and J by 8 bases, with 12 bases between. The CDR3, as DNA: TGTGCCAGCAGTGAATTTTACAGGGAAACCCAGTACTTC. Protein product: CASSEFYRETQYF.

This clone occurred once. V gene TRBV12-3 or TRBV12-4 combines with J gene TRBJ2-5; the D gene could be TRBD1 or TRBD2 (5 bases each). The CDR3 sequence is 13 residues long. V was shortened by 8 bases and J by 9 bases, with 19 bases between the two germline ends. This CDR3 is CASGTGTTQSQYF. The DNA of the CDR3 is TGTGCCAGCGGAACCGGGACCACCCAATCCCAGTACTTC.

This chain connects TRBV15 to TRBJ1-5, with D possibly TRBD1 on 6 matching bases. V was pared by 3 bases and J by 4 bases, with 10 bases between. CDR1 and CDR2 from the germline V gene are LNHNV and YYDKDF (reference sequence). The CDR3 contains 14 residues. The CDR3 is CATSSEQGNQPQHF. CDR3 DNA sequence: TGTGCCACCAGCAGTGAACAGGGTAATCAGCCCCAGCATTTT.

V is TRBV5-1 and J is TRBJ1-1, with a tentative D call TRBD1 (5 bases). CDR1 is SGHRS, CDR2 YFSETQ, per germline. The CDR3 consists of 14 residues. Trimming cost V 4 bases and J 3 bases, with 13 bases left between them. The CDR3 DNA reads as TGCGCCAGCAGCCCGGGGCTAGAGGACACTGAAGCTTTCTTT. It is translated as CASSPGLEDTEAFF.

The CDR3 bases are TGTGCCAGCAGCCGGACAGGTCCCGAGCCCCAGCATTTT. Its translation: CASSRTGPEPQHF. The J gene is TRBJ1-5, the V gene TRBV2; 7 bases map to TRBD1. The junction had 7 bases not matched to a gene; V was cut back by 6 bases and J by 8 bases. In germline, CDR1 is SNHLY, CDR2 FYNNEI. The CDR3 extends over 13 amino acids.

The chain has TRBV7-6 and TRBJ2-5; TRBD1 aligns across 10 bases. The junction had 6 bases not matched to a gene; V was cut back by 3 bases and J by 5 bases. Germline lookup yields CDR1 SGHVS and CDR2 FNYEAQ. There are 15 residues in the CDR3. As DNA, the CDR3 is TGTGCCAGCAGCTTCGGGGGACAGGGGTCGGAGACCCAGTACTTC. It yields the protein CASSFGGQGSETQYF. Filled out from reference TRBV7-6 and TRBJ2-5, the complete variable domain reads GAGVSQSPRYKVTKRGQDVALRCDPISGHVSLYWYRQALGQGPEFLTYFNYEAQQDKSGLPNDRFSAERPEGSISTLTIQRTEQRDSAMYRCASSFGGQGSETQYFGPGTRLLVL.

The rearrangement uses TRBV7-8 and TRBJ2-2, with TRBD2 matching 8 bases. The CDR3 runs 15 residues. Unmatched junction bases numbered 6, after V lost 6 bases and J lost 3 bases. Looked up from germline, CDR1 is SGHVS and CDR2 is FQNEAQ. The CDR3 nucleotides read TGTGCCAGCAGAAAAAGCGGGAGCGACACCGGGGAGCTGTTTTTT. Amino acids: CASRKSGSDTGELFF.

Written as DNA, the CDR3 is TGTGCCAGTAGTATCAGGACTAGCGGGAACACCGGGGAGCTGTTTTTT. It encodes CASSIRTSGNTGELFF. The chain couples TRBV19 to TRBJ2-2; 10 positions agree with TRBD2. CDR1 and CDR2 from the germline V gene are LNHDA and SQIVND (reference sequence). The CDR3 totals 16 residues. V was clipped by 3 bases and J by 1 base; unmatched bases: 2.

The chain combines TRBV7-8 with TRBJ2-7; D possibly corresponds to TRBD1 (5 bases). The CDR3 runs to 15 residues. Germline V CDR1 and CDR2: SGHVS, FQNEAQ. V lost 1 base and J 3 bases, leaving 13 bases between the germline ends. CDR3 sequence reads: CASSLDRQSRYEQYF. The CDR3 bases are TGTGCCAGCAGCTTAGATCGACAGAGTCGCTACGAGCAGTACTTC.

V gene TRBV30 combines with J gene TRBJ2-7; possibly TRBD2 for D (6 bases). The germline V and J ends were trimmed by 3 bases and 2 bases, with 11 bases remaining between them. Germline CDR1 and CDR2: GTSNPN and SVGIG (reference sequence). The CDR3 contains 13 residues. The CDR3 protein is CAWSIGGAYEQYF. The CDR3 coding sequence is TGTGCCTGGAGCATTGGCGGGGCCTACGAGCAGTACTTC.

The J gene is TRBJ1-1, the V gene TRBV5-4; D may be TRBD1 (5 bases). There are 14 residues in the CDR3. Looked up from germline, CDR1 is SGHNT and CDR2 is YYREEE (reference sequence). V lost 5 bases and J lost 4, with 15 bases in between. CDR3 protein: CASRPPGGGTEAFF. As DNA, the CDR3 is TGTGCCAGCAGGCCGCCGGGGGGGGGCACTGAAGCTTTCTTT.

The chain is built from TRBV5-4 and TRBJ1-1; D is unresolved. The CDR3 consists of 12 residues. Trimming shortened V by 7 bases and J by 2 bases, and 9 bases separated the two germline ends. In germline, CDR1 is SGHNT, CDR2 YYREEE (reference sequence). CDR3 bases: TGTGCCAGCGGGCAGGCCAACACTGAAGCTTTCTTT. The encoded protein is CASGQANTEAFF.

The rearrangement uses TRBV5-8 and TRBJ1-4; TRBD1 agrees at 9 bases. The CDR3 covers 14 residues. The V and J ends lost 3 bases and 8 bases, in that order; junction bases with no gene match: 5. The germline gives CDR1 SGHTS, CDR2 YDEGEE. The CDR3 reads CASSSGTGHEKLFF. The CDR3 bases are TGTGCCAGCAGCTCCGGGACAGGGCACGAAAAACTGTTTTTT.

This sequence joins TRBV15 and TRBJ1-5; weak D call: TRBD1 (5 bases). The CDR3 covers 16 residues. Per the germline V gene, CDR1 is LNHNV and CDR2 is YYDKDF (reference sequence). V lost 4 bases and J 6 bases, leaving 19 bases between the germline ends. CDR3 sequence reads: CATSTPGEGTGQPQHF. The CDR3 bases are TGTGCCACCAGCACCCCGGGGGAGGGAACGGGTCAGCCCCAGCATTTT.